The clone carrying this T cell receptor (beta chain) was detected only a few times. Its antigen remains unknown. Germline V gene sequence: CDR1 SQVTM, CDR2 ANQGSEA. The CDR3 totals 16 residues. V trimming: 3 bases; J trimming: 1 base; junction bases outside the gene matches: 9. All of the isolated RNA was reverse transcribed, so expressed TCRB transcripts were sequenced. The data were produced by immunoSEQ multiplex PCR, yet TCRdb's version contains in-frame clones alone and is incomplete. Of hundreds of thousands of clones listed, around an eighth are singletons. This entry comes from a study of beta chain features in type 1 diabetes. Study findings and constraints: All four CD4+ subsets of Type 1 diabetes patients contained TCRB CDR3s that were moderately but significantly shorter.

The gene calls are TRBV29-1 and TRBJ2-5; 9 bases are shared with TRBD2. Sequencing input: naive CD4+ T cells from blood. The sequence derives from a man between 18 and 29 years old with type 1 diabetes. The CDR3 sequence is CSVDAGGPLTQETQYF. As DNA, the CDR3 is TGCAGCGTTGATGCGGGGGGGCCTCTAACCCAAGAGACCCAGTACTTC.